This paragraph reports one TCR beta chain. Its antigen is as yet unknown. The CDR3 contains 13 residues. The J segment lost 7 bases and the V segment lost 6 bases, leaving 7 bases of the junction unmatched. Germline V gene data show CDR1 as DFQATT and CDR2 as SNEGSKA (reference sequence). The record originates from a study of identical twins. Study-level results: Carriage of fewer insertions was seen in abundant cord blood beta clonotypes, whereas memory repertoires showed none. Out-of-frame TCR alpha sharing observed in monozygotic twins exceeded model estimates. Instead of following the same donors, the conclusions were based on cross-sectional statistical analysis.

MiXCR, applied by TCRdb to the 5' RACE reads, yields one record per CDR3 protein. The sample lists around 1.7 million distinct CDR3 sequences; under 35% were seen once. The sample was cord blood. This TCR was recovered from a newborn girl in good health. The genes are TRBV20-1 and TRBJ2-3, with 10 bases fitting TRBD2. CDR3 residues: CSAPAGGRNTQYF. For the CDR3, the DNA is TGCAGTGCCCCAGCGGGGGGGCGGAATACGCAGTATTTT.